The clone carrying this T cell receptor beta chain showed up just a few times. This entry is derived from a study of blood T cell repertoires in COVID-19. Study summary: Samples representing acute and convalescent COVID-19 were sourced from the United States, Italy and Spain. In each case, the material was cDNA or gDNA derived from T cells, B-cell-depleted T cells, or PBMCs.

Authors' analysis steps: Estimated nucleated cell counts came from reference gene primer amplification. Repertoires were generated with immunoSEQ multiplex PCR, while TCRdb's copy carries only in-frame clones and drops some. V, J and clone size are taken as reported in that table, and D and trimming were inferred from the DNA itself. The sample contains around 180,000 clones, roughly 70% of which appear only once. V was trimmed by 3 bases and J by 0 bases, leaving 12 bases between them. The CDR3 spans 16 residues. Germline loops: CDR1 SGHTA, CDR2 FQGNSA. The TCR comes from an elderly woman with acute or convalescent COVID-19. J is TRBJ1-5 and V is TRBV7-2; perhaps TRBD1 as D (5 bases). The sample was peripheral blood. The CDR3 DNA follows: TGTGCCAGCAGCTTGGTCGGGGGTCATAGCAATCAGCCCCAGCATTTT. Encoded protein: CASSLVGGHSNQPQHF.